The TCR beta chain under discussion was sequenced for a study of CD8 T cells in Susac syndrome. V dropped 4 bases and J dropped 0; count of bases not matched to a gene: 6. The CDR3 sequence is 16 residues long. Germline-derived CDR1 and CDR2 are SGHDN and FVKESK. Peripheral blood CD8+ and CD4+ T cells were profiled by TCR beta sequencing. Findings of the study overall: The study conceded that relatively few individuals underwent its TCR sequencing and HLA analysis.

Random hexamers were used to reverse transcribe an amount of roughly 0.45 to 1 ug RNA. TCRdb ran MiXCR on the immunoSEQ multiplex PCR reads and lists one entry per CDR3 protein. The data show fewer than 350,000 distinct CDR3 sequences, 89% seen once. A word on this clonotype: Its antigen is as yet unknown.

The chain employs TRBV14 and TRBJ2-1, with 7 bases that match TRBD1. The clonotype originates from a human donor with multiple sclerosis. The sample comprised CD8+ T cells from PBMCs. The CDR3 protein is CASSPMTGSSYNEQFF. In DNA, the CDR3 is TGTGCCAGCAGCCCTATGACAGGGAGCTCCTACAATGAGCAGTTCTTC.